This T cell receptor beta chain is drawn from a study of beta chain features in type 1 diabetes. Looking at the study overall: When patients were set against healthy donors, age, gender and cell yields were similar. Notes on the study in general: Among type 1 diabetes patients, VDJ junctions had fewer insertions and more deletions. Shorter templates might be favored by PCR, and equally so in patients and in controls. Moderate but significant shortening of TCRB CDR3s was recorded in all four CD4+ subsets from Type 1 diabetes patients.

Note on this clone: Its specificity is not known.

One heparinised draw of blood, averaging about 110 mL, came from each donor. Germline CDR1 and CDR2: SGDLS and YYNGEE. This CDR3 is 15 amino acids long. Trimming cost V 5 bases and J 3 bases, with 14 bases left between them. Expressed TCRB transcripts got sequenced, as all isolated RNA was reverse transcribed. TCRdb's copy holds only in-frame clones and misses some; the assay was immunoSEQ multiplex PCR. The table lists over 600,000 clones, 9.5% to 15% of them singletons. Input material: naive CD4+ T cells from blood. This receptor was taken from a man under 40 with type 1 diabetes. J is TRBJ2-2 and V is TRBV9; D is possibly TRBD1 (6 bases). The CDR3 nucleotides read TGTGCCAGCAGACCGTTAGGGGGAGACACCGGGGAGCTGTTTTTT. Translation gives CASRPLGGDTGELFF. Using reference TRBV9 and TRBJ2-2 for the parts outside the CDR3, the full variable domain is DSGVTQTPKHLITATGQRVTLRCSPRSGDLSVYWYQQSLDQGLQFLIQYYNGEERAKGNILERFSAQQFPDLHSELNLSSLELGDSALYFCASRPLGGDTGELFFGEGSRLTVL.